This TCR beta chain originates from a study of shared clonotypes between healthy human individuals. Approximately 100 million PBMCs per unsorted sample were used for genomic DNA. The repertoire was sequenced with immunoSEQ multiplex PCR; TCRdb's copy has only in-frame clones and lacks some. The sample yields around 440,000 clones, around 77% seen once. The sample comprised PBMCs. The source of this sequence is a middle-aged woman in good health. Some clones in this sample may be carry-over from other donors' samples.

The CDR3 protein is CASSQLSGAGYTF. The CDR3 DNA reads as TGTGCCAGCAGCCAACTTTCAGGGGCTGGCTACACCTTC. The chain combines TRBV7-3 with TRBJ1-2; tentative D call: TRBD1 (6 bases). Germline V lookup: CDR1 SGHTA, CDR2 FQGTGA. V was cut by 5 bases and J by 7 bases, with 14 bases left in between. The CDR3 sequence is 13 residues long.